The clone carrying this TCR beta chain was seen only once. This sample is drawn from a study of shared clonotypes between healthy human individuals. Sequenced by immunoSEQ multiplex PCR; TCRdb stores in-frame clones only, minus some. This repertoire shows around 1.5 million clones, about 98% found once; its top ten account for approximately 0.45%. Donors, without exception, were Caucasian adults residing in Nashville, Tennessee. The sequencing sample was made of naive CD4+ T cells sorted from blood. Documented subset: CD45RA+ positively selected. The TCR sequence derives from a young man in good health.

The CDR3 sequence: CASSSGVRNTEAFF. In DNA form, the CDR3 reads TGTGCCAGCAGTTCCGGGGTAAGGAACACTGAAGCTTTCTTT. The chain joins TRBV27 to TRBJ1-1; D gene uncertain. V shed 4 bases and J shed 1 base, with 10 bases lying between them. Germline lookup yields CDR1 MNHEY and CDR2 SMNVEV (reference sequence). The CDR3 has 14 amino acids.